This T cell receptor (beta chain) was documented in a study of Ad26.COV2.S vaccination and SARS-CoV-2 variants. Study context: Doses of Ad26.COV2.S were injected into muscle once or twice, 56 days apart.

Documented treatment: about 20 received Ad26.COV2.S at low or high dose, single or two shots; roughly five received placebo; per-sample allocation not given. Samples analyzed were those drawn on day 63 after the first vaccine or placebo injection. Assay: immunoSEQ multiplex PCR; the TCRdb copy retains only in-frame clones and omits some. The table shows fewer than 500,000 clones, with 75% to 90% occurring only once. The receptor comes from a person aged 18-60 years who received the Ad26.COV2.S COVID-19 vaccine or a placebo. Material: peripheral blood, obtained in a trial of Ad26.COV2.S vaccine versus placebo.

The CDR3 DNA reads as TGTGCCAGCAGTTTAATCGGACAGGGGGGGGACGGCTACACCTTC. Encoded protein: CASSLIGQGGDGYTF. This chain uses TRBV27 with TRBJ1-2; 10 bases are a match to TRBD1. Looked up from germline, CDR1 is MNHEY and CDR2 is SMNVEV (reference sequence). The V segment lost 2 bases and the J segment 8 bases; nucleotides outside the gene matches: 8. There are 15 residues in the CDR3.